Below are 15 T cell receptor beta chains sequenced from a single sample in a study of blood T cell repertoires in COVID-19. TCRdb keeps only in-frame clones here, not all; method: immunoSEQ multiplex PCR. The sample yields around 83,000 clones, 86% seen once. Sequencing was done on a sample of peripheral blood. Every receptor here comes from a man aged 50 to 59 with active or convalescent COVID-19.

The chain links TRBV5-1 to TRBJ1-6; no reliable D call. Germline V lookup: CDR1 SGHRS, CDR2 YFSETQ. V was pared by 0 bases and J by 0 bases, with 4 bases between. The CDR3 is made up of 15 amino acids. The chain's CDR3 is CASSLGSSYNSPLHF. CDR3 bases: TGCGCCAGCAGCTTGGGTAGCTCCTATAATTCACCCCTCCACTTT. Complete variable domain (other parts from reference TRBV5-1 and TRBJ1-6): KAGVTQTPRYLIKTRGQQVTLSCSPISGHRSVSWYQQTPGQGLQFLFEYFSETQRNKGNFPGRFSGRQFSNSRSEMNVSTLELGDSALYLCASSLGSSYNSPLHFGNGTRLTVT.

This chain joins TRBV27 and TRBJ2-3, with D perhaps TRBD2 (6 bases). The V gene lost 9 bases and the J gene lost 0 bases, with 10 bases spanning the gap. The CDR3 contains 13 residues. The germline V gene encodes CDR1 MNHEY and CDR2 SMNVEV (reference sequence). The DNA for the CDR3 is TGTGCCAGTCGGGAGACTAGCACAGATACGCAGTATTTT. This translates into CASRETSTDTQYF.

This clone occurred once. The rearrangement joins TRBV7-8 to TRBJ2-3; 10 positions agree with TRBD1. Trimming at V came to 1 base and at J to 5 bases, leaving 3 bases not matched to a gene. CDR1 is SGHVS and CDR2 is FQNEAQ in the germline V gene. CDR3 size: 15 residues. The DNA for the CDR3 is TGTGCCAGCAGCTTAGTGACAGGGGGCGTAGATACGCAGTATTTT. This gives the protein CASSLVTGGVDTQYF.

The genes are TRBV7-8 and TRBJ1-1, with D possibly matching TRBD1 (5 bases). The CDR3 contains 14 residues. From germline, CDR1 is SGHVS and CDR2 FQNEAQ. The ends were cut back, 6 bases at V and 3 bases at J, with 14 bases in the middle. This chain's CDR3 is CASRPGFWDTEAFF. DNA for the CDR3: TGTGCCAGCAGACCAGGGTTTTGGGACACTGAAGCTTTCTTT. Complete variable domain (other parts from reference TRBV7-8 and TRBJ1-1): GAGVSQSPRYKVAKRGQDVALRCDPISGHVSLFWYQQALGQGPEFLTYFQNEAQLDKSGLPSDRFFAERPEGSVSTLKIQRTQQEDSAVYLCASRPGFWDTEAFFGQGTRLTVV.

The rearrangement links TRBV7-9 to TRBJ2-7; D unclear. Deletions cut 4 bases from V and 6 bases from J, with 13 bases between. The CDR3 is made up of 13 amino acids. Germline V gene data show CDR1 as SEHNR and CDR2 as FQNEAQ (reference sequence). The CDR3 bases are TGTGCCAGCAGCTCTAGTTTTCTCCCCGAGCAGTACTTC. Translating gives CASSSSFLPEQYF.

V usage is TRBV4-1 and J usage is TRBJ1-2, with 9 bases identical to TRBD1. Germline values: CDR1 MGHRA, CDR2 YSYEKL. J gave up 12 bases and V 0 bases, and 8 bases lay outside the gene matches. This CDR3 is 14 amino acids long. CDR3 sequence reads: CASSQERWTGENTF. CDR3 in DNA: TGCGCCAGCAGCCAAGAGCGGTGGACAGGGGAGAACACCTTC.

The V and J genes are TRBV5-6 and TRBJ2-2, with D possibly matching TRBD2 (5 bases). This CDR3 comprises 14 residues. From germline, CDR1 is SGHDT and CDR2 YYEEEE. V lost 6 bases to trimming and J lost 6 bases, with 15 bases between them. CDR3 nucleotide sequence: TGTGCCAGCACCCGGGATTTATTATCCGGGGAGCTGTTTTTT. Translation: CASTRDLLSGELFF.

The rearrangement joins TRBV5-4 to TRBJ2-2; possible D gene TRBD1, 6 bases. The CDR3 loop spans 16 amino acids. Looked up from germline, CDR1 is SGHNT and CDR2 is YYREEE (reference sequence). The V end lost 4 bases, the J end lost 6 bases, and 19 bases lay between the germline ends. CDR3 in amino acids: CASSPSEGGMPGELFF. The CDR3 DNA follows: TGTGCCAGCAGCCCCTCGGAAGGGGGTATGCCCGGGGAGCTGTTTTTT.

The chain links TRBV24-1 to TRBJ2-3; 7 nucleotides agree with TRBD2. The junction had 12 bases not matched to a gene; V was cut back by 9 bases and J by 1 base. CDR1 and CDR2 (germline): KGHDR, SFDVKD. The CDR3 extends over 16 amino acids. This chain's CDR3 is CATASPRTRGTDTQYF. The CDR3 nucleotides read TGTGCCACCGCCTCTCCACGGACTAGAGGCACAGATACGCAGTATTTT.

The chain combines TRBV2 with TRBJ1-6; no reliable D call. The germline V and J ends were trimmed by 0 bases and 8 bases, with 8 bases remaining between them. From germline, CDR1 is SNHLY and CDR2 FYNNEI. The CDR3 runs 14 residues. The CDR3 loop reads CASSEARRDSPLHF. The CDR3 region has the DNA TGTGCCAGCAGTGAAGCCCGGCGGGATTCACCCCTCCACTTT.

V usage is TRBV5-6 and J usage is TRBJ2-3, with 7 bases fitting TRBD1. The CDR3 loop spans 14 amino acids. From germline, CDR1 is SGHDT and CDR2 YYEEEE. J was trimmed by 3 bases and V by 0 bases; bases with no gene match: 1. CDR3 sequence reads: CASSLVRGTDTQYF. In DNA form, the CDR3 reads TGTGCCAGCAGCTTGGTCAGGGGGACAGATACGCAGTATTTT.

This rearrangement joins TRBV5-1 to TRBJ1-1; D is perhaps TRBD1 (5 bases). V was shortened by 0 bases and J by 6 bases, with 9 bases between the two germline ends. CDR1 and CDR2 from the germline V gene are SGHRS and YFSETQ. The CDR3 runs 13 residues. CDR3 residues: CASSLAGGAEAFF. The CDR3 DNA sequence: TGCGCCAGCAGCTTGGCCGGGGGGGCTGAAGCTTTCTTT.

For the CDR3, the DNA is TGTGCCCTCAACGTCCTGACTTTC. It encodes CALNVLTF. The genes are TRBV6-6 and TRBJ2-6; no clear D gene. The CDR3 is 8 residues long. V gave up 11 bases and J gave up 9 bases, with 2 bases separating them. Germline V gene sequence: CDR1 MNHNY, CDR2 SVGAGI (reference sequence).

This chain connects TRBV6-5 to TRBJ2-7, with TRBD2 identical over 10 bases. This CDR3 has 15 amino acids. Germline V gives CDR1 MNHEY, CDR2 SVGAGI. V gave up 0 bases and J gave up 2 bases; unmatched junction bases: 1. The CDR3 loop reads CASSYSSGRAYEQYF. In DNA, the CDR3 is TGTGCCAGCAGTTACTCCAGCGGGAGGGCCTACGAGCAGTACTTC.

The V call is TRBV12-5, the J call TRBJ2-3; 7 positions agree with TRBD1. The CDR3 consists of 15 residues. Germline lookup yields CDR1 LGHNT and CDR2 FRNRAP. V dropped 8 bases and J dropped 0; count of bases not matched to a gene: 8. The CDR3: CASHQGVTSTDTQYF. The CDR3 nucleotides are TGTGCTAGTCACCAGGGGGTCACTAGCACAGATACGCAGTATTTT.